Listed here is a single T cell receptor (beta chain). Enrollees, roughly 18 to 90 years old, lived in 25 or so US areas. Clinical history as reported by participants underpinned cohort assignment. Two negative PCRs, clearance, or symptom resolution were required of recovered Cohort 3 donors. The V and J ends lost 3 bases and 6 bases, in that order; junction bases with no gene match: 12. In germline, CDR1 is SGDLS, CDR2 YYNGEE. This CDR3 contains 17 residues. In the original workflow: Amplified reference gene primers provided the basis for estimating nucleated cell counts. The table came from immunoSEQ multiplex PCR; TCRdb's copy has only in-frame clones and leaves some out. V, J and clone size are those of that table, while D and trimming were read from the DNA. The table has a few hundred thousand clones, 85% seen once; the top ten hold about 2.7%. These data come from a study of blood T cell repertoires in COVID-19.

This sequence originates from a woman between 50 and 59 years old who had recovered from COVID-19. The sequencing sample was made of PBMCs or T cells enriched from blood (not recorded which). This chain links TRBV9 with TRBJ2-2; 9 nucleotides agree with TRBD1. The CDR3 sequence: CASSAPKDRGLSGELFF. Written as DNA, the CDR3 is TGTGCCAGCAGCGCTCCTAAGGACAGGGGTTTGTCCGGGGAGCTGTTTTTT. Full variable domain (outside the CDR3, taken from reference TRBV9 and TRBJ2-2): DSGVTQTPKHLITATGQRVTLRCSPRSGDLSVYWYQQSLDQGLQFLIQYYNGEERAKGNILERFSAQQFPDLHSELNLSSLELGDSALYFCASSAPKDRGLSGELFFGEGSRLTVL.